The present TCR beta chain was sequenced within a study of T cells after yellow fever vaccination. Study-level information: Any fraction with a low cell number was prepared using SMART-Seq v4 Ultra Low Input. General study results and limits: Booster sampling recovered most clones from primary vaccination (under 98% CD4, around 90% CD8). A minor fraction of clonotypes spanned both CD4 and CD8 compartments.

This clonotype was seen more than once but under ten times. Its target is not known. The CDR3 contains 18 residues. CDR1 and CDR2 (germline): LGHNA, YNFKEQ. The trim removed 3 bases at V and 3 bases at J, leaving 5 bases unmatched. 5'RACE template switching produced TCR cDNA carrying a universal primer site and UMIs. From the 5' RACE reads, TCRdb called clonotypes with MiXCR, one entry per CDR3 protein. Among just under 600,000 distinct CDR3 sequences listed, approximately 15% were seen once. This material consisted of PBMCs, taken on the day of the yellow fever booster vaccination. The chain carries TRBV4-2 and TRBJ2-2, with 15 bases matching TRBD2. The sequence derives from a man younger than 40 who received the YFV17D yellow fever vaccine. Here the CDR3 DNA reads TGTGCCAGCAGCCAGGACGGGACTAGCGGGAGGTACACCGGGGAGCTGTTTTTT. Amino acid sequence: CASSQDGTSGRYTGELFF.